The sample holds many counts of the clone carrying this TCR beta chain. This sample is part of a study of early T cells in non-severe SARS-CoV-2 infection. TCRdb processed the 5' RACE reads anew with MiXCR; each CDR3 protein has one entry. Of 20,000 to 30,000 distinct CDR3 sequences listed, 4.4% were seen once; the top ten hold approximately 5.6%. The CDR3 consists of 16 residues. Germline V CDR1 and CDR2: MNHNS, SASEGT. The V end lost 0 bases, the J end lost 3 bases, and 12 bases lay between the germline ends. Sequencing input: whole blood. The rearrangement links TRBV6-1 to TRBJ1-5; D might be TRBD1 (5 bases). The TCR sequence derives from an adult who was a healthcare worker with PCR-confirmed SARS-CoV-2 infection or an uninfected control (not recorded which). In nucleotides, the CDR3 is TGTGCCAGCAGTGAAGCTGGGGGGTTGGTCAATCAGCCCCAGCATTTT. Amino acid sequence: CASSEAGGLVNQPQHF.